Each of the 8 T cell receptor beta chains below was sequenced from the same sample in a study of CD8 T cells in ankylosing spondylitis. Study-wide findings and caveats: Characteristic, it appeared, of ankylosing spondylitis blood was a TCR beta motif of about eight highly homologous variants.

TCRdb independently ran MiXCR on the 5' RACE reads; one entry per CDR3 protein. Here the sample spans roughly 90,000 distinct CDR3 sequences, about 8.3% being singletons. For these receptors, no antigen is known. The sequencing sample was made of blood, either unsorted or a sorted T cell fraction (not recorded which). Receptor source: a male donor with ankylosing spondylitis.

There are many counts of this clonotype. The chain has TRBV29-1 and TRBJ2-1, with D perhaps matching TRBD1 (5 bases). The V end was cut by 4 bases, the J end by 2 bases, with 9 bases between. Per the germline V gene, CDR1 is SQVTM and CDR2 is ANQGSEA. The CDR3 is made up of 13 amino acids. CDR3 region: CSVARAPYNEQFF. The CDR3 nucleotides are TGCAGCGTTGCCAGGGCCCCCTACAATGAGCAGTTCTTC.

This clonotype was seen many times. CDR3 region: CASSLTAGGPGNNEQFF. The CDR3 DNA reads as TGTGCCAGCAGCTTAACAGCGGGAGGGCCTGGGAACAATGAGCAGTTCTTC. The chain employs TRBV7-8 and TRBJ2-1, with TRBD2 identical over 10 bases. The CDR3 sequence is 17 residues long. Germline V gives CDR1 SGHVS, CDR2 FQNEAQ. V shed 2 bases and J 5 bases; nucleotides not matched to a gene: 9.

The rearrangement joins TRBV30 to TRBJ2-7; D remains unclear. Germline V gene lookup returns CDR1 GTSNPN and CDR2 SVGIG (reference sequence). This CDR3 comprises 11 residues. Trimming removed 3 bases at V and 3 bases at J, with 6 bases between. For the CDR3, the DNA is TGTGCCTGGAGGGTGAACTACGAGCAGTACTTC. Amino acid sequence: CAWRVNYEQYF.

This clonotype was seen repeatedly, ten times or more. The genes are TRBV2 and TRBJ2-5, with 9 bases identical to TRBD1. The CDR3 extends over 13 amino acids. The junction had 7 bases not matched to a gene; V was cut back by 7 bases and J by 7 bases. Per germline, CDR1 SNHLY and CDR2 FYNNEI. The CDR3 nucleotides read TGTGCCAGCAAGACAGGGGGTATTGGGACCCAGTACTTC. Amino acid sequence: CASKTGGIGTQYF.

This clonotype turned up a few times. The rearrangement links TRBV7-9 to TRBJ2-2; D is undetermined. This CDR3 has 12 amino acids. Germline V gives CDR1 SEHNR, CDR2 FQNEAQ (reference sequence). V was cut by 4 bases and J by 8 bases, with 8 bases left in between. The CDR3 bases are TGTGCCAGCAGCTCTTTCGGGGGGGAGCTGTTTTTT. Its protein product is CASSSFGGELFF.

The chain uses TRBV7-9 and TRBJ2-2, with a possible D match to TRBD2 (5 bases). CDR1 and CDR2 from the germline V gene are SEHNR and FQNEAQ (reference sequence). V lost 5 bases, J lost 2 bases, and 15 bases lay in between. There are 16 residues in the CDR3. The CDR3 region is CASSPTGSGNTGELFF. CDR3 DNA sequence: TGTGCCAGCAGCCCCACCGGAAGCGGAAACACCGGGGAGCTGTTTTTT.

CDR3 nucleotide sequence: TGTGCCAGCAAGGTAGCGGGAGTTGGAGAGACCCAGTACTTC. Translating it yields CASKVAGVGETQYF. The gene calls are TRBV6-1 and TRBJ2-5, with TRBD2 identical over 9 bases. Per the germline V gene, CDR1 is MNHNS and CDR2 is SASEGT. Trimming cost V 7 bases and J 4 bases; bases outside gene matches: 7. CDR3 length: 14 residues.

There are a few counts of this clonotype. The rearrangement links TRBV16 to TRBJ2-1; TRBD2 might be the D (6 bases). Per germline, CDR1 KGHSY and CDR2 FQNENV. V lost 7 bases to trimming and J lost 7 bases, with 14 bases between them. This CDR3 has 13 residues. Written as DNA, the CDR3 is TGTGCCAGCACCCCTGGCGGGATTAATGAGCAGTTCTTC. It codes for CASTPGGINEQFF.